The source of this T cell receptor beta chain is a study of control samples from healthy donors and cancer patients (dated by TCRdb to 2018 to 2021). The library was made by the immunoSEQ multiplex PCR assay. As stored in TCRdb, this immuneACCESS dataset retains in-frame rearrangements with V and J assigned. A fraction of the clones does not appear; measured against another copy, unresolved V genes explain less than half of the discrepancy, and the remainder lacks a known reason. Across this sample there are 90,000 to 150,000 clones, with around 88% seen only once. In total, the top ten clones hold less than 4% of the sample. CDR1 and CDR2, looked up from the germline V gene (reference sequence), are SGHNT and YYREEE. The germline V end is reduced by 0 bases and the J end by 0 bases; junction bases left unmatched: 8. From cysteine to phenylalanine, the CDR3 is 18 amino acids long. Left in the record is the CDR3 DNA by itself, 54 bases read in frame from the first base.

This clone has more than one count but fewer than ten. No antigen is known for it. Per-nucleotide qualities are absent, and no much larger clonotype sits a single base away. The receptor comes from a man aged 35 to 55 in good health. In this chain, TRBV5-4 is recombined with TRBJ2-4; a stretch of 8 junction bases matches TRBD1. The sequenced sample consisted of blood. CDR3 reads: CASSLEVGRGPAKNIQYF. In nucleotides, the sequence is TGTGCCAGCAGCTTGGAAGTCGGCAGGGGGCCAGCCAAAAACATTCAGTACTTC.